What follows are 13 T cell receptor beta chains derived from one specimen sequenced in a study of blood T cell repertoires in COVID-19 (dated by TCRdb to the early 2020s). Library construction relied on the immunoSEQ multiplex PCR assay. TCRdb took this table from immuneACCESS and kept in-frame rearrangements with V and J called. Such tables lack part of the clones; where checked against another copy, unresolved V genes explain under half of the gap, and the rest is unexplained. The sample data list more than 110,000 clones, and roughly 80% of these were observed just once. The biggest ten clones account for 5.5% to 7% of the sample. Sample: peripheral blood. These TCRs come from a human donor in a cohort sampled during active COVID-19.

The rearrangement joins TRBV20-1 to TRBJ2-3; TRBD1 is a possible D gene (5 bases). Germline V gives CDR1 DFQATT, CDR2 SNEGSKA (reference sequence). V was shortened by 3 bases and J by 3 bases, with 16 bases between the two germline ends. The CDR3 runs 15 residues. The CDR3 nucleotides are TGCAGTGCTAGTCTAGGGGTCTCTCATACAGATACGCAGTATTTT. Translated, it gives CSASLGVSHTDTQYF.

Many counts were recorded for this clone. Other DNA variants within this sample encode the same CDR3. J is TRBJ2-1 and V is TRBV18, with D perhaps TRBD1 (8 bases). V was shortened by 3 bases and J by 5 bases, with 14 bases between the two germline ends. Per the germline V gene, CDR1 is KGHSH and CDR2 is LQKENI. CDR3 length: 15 residues. The CDR3 nucleotides read TGTGCCAGCTCACCCGACAGGGGAGGGGACAATGAGCAGTTCTTC. This translates into CASSPDRGGDNEQFF.

The gene calls are TRBV6-4 and TRBJ1-1; weak D call: TRBD1 (6 bases). V was shortened by 6 bases and J by 1 base, with 9 bases between the two germline ends. There are 13 residues in the CDR3. Germline CDR1 is MRHNA and CDR2 is SNTAGT. This CDR3 reads CASRGGQNTEAFF. Written as DNA, the CDR3 is TGTGCCAGCAGAGGGGGACAGAACACTGAAGCTTTCTTT.

V usage is TRBV5-4 and J usage is TRBJ1-4; a weak D match, TRBD1 (5 bases). Germline V CDR1 and CDR2: SGHNT, YYREEE (reference sequence). The CDR3 loop spans 16 amino acids. V lost 4 bases, J lost 6 bases, and 19 bases lay in between. This CDR3 is CASSHGGGARDEKLFF. For the CDR3, the DNA is TGTGCCAGCAGCCACGGTGGAGGGGCGAGGGATGAAAAACTGTTTTTT.

The chain employs TRBV14 and TRBJ2-5; 10 nucleotides align to TRBD1. The trim removed 5 bases at V and 4 bases at J, leaving 13 bases unmatched. Per the germline V gene, CDR1 is SGHDN and CDR2 is FVKESK. This CDR3 region has 17 residues. CDR3 DNA: TGTGCCAGCAGCACTTTGACCGGGACAGGGGACGGAGAGACCCAGTACTTC. This codes for CASSTLTGTGDGETQYF.

V is TRBV12-3 or TRBV12-4 and J is TRBJ2-7; the D is unclear. Deletions cut 3 bases from V and 4 bases from J, with 4 bases between. CDR3 length: 11 residues. As DNA, the CDR3 is TGTGCCAGCAGTTTCGGGTACGAGCAGTACTTC. The encoded protein is CASSFGYEQYF.

This clone has a handful of counts. This chain connects TRBV30 to TRBJ1-6; D perhaps matches TRBD1 (5 bases). The CDR3 extends over 14 amino acids. Germline V gives CDR1 GTSNPN, CDR2 SVGIG (reference sequence). The ends were cut back, 3 bases at V and 7 bases at J, with 13 bases in the middle. In nucleotides, the CDR3 is TGTGCCTGGAGGGTTGCAGGGATAAATTCACCCCTCCACTTT. Translation gives CAWRVAGINSPLHF.

V is TRBV2 and J is TRBJ2-7; 10 positions match TRBD2. V trimming: 4 bases; J trimming: 7 bases; junction bases outside the gene matches: 10. CDR1 is SNHLY, CDR2 FYNNEI, per germline. The length of the CDR3 is 15 residues. In nucleotides, the CDR3 is TGTGCCAGCAGTGTAACTAGCGGGGTATATACAGAGCAGTACTTC. This encodes CASSVTSGVYTEQYF.

The V and J genes are TRBV11-2 and TRBJ2-1, with D unresolved. Looked up from germline, CDR1 is SGHAT and CDR2 is FQNNGV. Trimming took off 1 base at V and 6 bases at J, with 10 bases between the two ends. CDR3 length equals 14 residues. The CDR3 sequence is CASSLGSEVNEQFF. The DNA of the CDR3 is TGTGCCAGCAGCTTAGGGTCAGAAGTCAATGAGCAGTTCTTC.

The chain joins TRBV6-5 to TRBJ2-5, with 8 bases identical to TRBD1. V was clipped by 6 bases and J by 1 base; unmatched bases: 1. This CDR3 has 13 amino acids. Germline lookup yields CDR1 MNHEY and CDR2 SVGAGI. For the CDR3, the DNA is TGTGCCAGCAGCCAGGGGGCCCAAGAGACCCAGTACTTC. This gives the protein CASSQGAQETQYF.

This clone was detected once. The V call is TRBV5-1, the J call TRBJ2-5; perhaps TRBD1 as D (6 bases). Deletions cut 4 bases from V and 3 bases from J, with 16 bases between. Germline V CDR1 and CDR2: SGHRS, YFSETQ. The CDR3 is made up of 15 amino acids. DNA for the CDR3: TGCGCCAGCAGCCTACGGACAGCCAGGGAAGAGACCCAGTACTTC. This codes for CASSLRTAREETQYF.

The sample holds a few counts of this clone. In DNA form, the CDR3 reads TGTGCCAGGGGCGGACAGGGGTCCTACGAGCAGTACTTC. Its translation: CARGGQGSYEQYF. The chain employs TRBV27 and TRBJ2-7, with 9 bases matching TRBD1. This CDR3 contains 13 residues. Germline V lookup: CDR1 MNHEY, CDR2 SMNVEV (reference sequence). V was pared by 9 bases and J by 1 base, with 4 bases of the junction left unmatched.

The V and J genes are TRBV5-4 and TRBJ2-2; 7 nucleotides match TRBD2. The CDR3 contains 16 residues. J was trimmed by 1 base and V by 1 base; bases with no gene match: 4. Germline CDR1 is SGHNT and CDR2 is YYREEE (reference sequence). The CDR3 DNA is TGTGCCAGCAGCTTGAAGGAGCGGGGGAACACCGGGGAGCTGTTTTTT. As protein: CASSLKERGNTGELFF.